Listed here are 14 T cell receptor beta chains from one sample, sequenced in a study of blood T cell repertoires in COVID-19. Measured with immunoSEQ multiplex PCR; TCRdb has only the in-frame clones, and not every one. The repertoire holds some 270,000 clones, with about 80% as singletons. The sequencing sample was made of peripheral blood. These receptors came from a person aged 70 to 85 with COVID-19, enrolled during active disease.

In regard to this clone: In the same sample, other DNA sequences code for this CDR3. V gene TRBV19 combines with J gene TRBJ1-5; D unresolved. The V and J ends lost 6 bases and 4 bases respectively, with 7 bases between them. The CDR3 loop spans 12 amino acids. In germline, CDR1 is LNHDA, CDR2 SQIVND (reference sequence). CDR3 DNA: TGTGCCAGTAGCCCTGTTAATCAGCCCCAGCATTTT. Residues: CASSPVNQPQHF.

The chain links TRBV19 to TRBJ1-3; no clear D gene. V shed 6 bases and J shed 0 bases, with 9 bases lying between them. This CDR3 is 14 amino acids long. CDR1 LNHDA and CDR2 SQIVND come from the germline V gene (reference sequence). This CDR3 reads CASRMGSSGNTIYF. CDR3 nucleotides: TGTGCCAGTAGGATGGGGAGCTCTGGAAACACCATATATTTT.

J is TRBJ1-6 and V is TRBV5-1; D is undetermined. Germline V gene data show CDR1 as SGHRS and CDR2 as YFSETQ. This CDR3 is built from 15 residues. The ends were cut back, 0 bases at V and 8 bases at J, with 12 bases in the middle. The CDR3 region is CASSLAPHGDSPLHF. As DNA, the CDR3 is TGCGCCAGCAGCTTGGCCCCCCACGGGGATTCACCCCTCCACTTT.

As concerns this clone: Its ends do not fully match the called genes, so a read error is possible. This sequence joins TRBV7-9 and TRBJ2-7; TRBD1 matches at 7 bases. There are 12 residues in the CDR3. Per the germline V gene, CDR1 is SEHNR and CDR2 is FQNEAQ (reference sequence). CDR3 region: CASSLDLGTAVF. The CDR3 coding sequence is TGTGCCAGCAGCTTAGATTTGGGGACAGCTGTGTTC.

The gene calls are TRBV28 and TRBJ2-1, with 11 bases matching TRBD2. V shed 4 bases, J shed 6 bases, and the junction held 8 bases outside the gene matches. Germline V gene data show CDR1 as MDHEN and CDR2 as SYDVKM. The CDR3 contains 16 residues. Here the CDR3 DNA reads TGTGCCAGCAGTTACCGCACTAGCGGGAGACTCAATGAGCAGTTCTTC. It specifies CASSYRTSGRLNEQFF.

This rearrangement joins TRBV2 to TRBJ2-7; TRBD1 agrees at 12 bases. The V segment lost 8 bases and the J segment 5 bases; nucleotides outside the gene matches: 16. The germline gives CDR1 SNHLY, CDR2 FYNNEI. The CDR3 is 17 amino acids. The CDR3 DNA sequence: TGTGCCAGCTCTTACAGTCTTCCCGGGACAGGGGGCCACGAGCAGTACTTC. Translated, it gives CASSYSLPGTGGHEQYF.

This chain joins TRBV7-8 and TRBJ2-2; D might be TRBD1 (6 bases). V shed 5 bases and J shed 0 bases, with 13 bases lying between them. CDR3 length: 16 residues. Germline V gives CDR1 SGHVS, CDR2 FQNEAQ. The DNA of the CDR3 is TGTGCCAGCAGCCCAAGGGGGAGACCGAACACCGGGGAGCTGTTTTTT. Translating gives CASSPRGRPNTGELFF.

The chain employs TRBV2 and TRBJ2-7; 13 nucleotides line up with TRBD2. J was trimmed by 5 bases and V by 6 bases; bases with no gene match: 4. Germline loops: CDR1 SNHLY, CDR2 FYNNEI. The CDR3 runs to 14 residues. CDR3 in DNA: TGTGCCAGCAGAAGGACTAGCGGGAGCAACGAGCAGTACTTC. Protein product: CASRRTSGSNEQYF.

The table lists this clone with a few counts. This chain connects TRBV28 to TRBJ2-7, with 10 bases aligning to TRBD1. The CDR3 extends over 15 amino acids. Germline trimming cut 5 bases from V and 6 bases from J; bases unmatched to any gene: 10. Germline-derived CDR1 and CDR2 are MDHEN and SYDVKM. CDR3 loop: CASSLGDRGFSEQYF. CDR3 in DNA: TGTGCCAGCAGTCTGGGGGACAGGGGTTTTTCCGAGCAGTACTTC.

This clone appeared once. The genes are TRBV9 and TRBJ2-2, with 7 bases lining up with TRBD2. This CDR3 has 15 residues. The trim removed 1 base at V and 4 bases at J, leaving 4 bases unmatched. Germline V gene sequence: CDR1 SGDLS, CDR2 YYNGEE. The CDR3 spells CASSVLAEATGELFF. Written as DNA, the CDR3 is TGTGCCAGCAGCGTACTAGCGGAGGCCACCGGGGAGCTGTTTTTT.

V is TRBV29-1 and J is TRBJ2-7; D is unclear. CDR1 is SQVTM, CDR2 ANQGSEA, per germline. This CDR3 contains 14 residues. Trimming cost V 4 bases and J 0 bases, with 13 bases left between them. CDR3 nucleotides: TGCAGCGTTGTATTTCGCGGTAGCTCCTACGAGCAGTACTTC. Residues: CSVVFRGSSYEQYF.

The sample holds one count of this clone. The V call is TRBV28, the J call TRBJ2-3, with 10 bases identical to TRBD2. J lost 9 bases, V lost 2 bases, and 11 bases had no gene match. CDR3 length equals 16 residues. Germline V gene lookup returns CDR1 MDHEN and CDR2 SYDVKM. The CDR3 DNA follows: TGTGCCAGCAGTTTACGGGCAGCGGGAGGGTGGGGGACGCAGTATTTT. It specifies CASSLRAAGGWGTQYF. Complete variable domain (other parts from reference TRBV28 and TRBJ2-3): DVKVTQSSRYLVKRTGEKVFLECVQDMDHENMFWYRQDPGLGLRLIYFSYDVKMKEKGDIPEGYSVSREKKERFSLILESASTNQTSMYLCASSLRAAGGWGTQYFGPGTRLTVL.

This clone was counted between two and nine times. The chain links TRBV5-6 to TRBJ2-7; D possibly corresponds to TRBD1 (5 bases). The CDR3 consists of 17 residues. The V gene's germline CDR1 is SGHDT and CDR2 YYEEEE. The V end lost 1 base, the J end lost 6 bases, and 23 bases lay between the germline ends. The CDR3 spells CASSLRPGYDLLSEQYF. CDR3 nucleotides: TGTGCCAGCAGCTTGCGCCCAGGGTACGACCTACTGTCCGAGCAGTACTTC.

The V and J genes are TRBV2 and TRBJ1-6; D may be TRBD1 (6 bases). The germline V and J ends were trimmed by 6 bases and 9 bases, with 12 bases remaining between them. Germline assignment: CDR1 SNHLY and CDR2 FYNNEI. This CDR3 has 13 residues. The CDR3 region is CASREGVGSPLHF. CDR3 coding DNA: TGTGCCAGCAGAGAGGGGGTGGGTTCACCCCTCCACTTT.